This TCR beta chain stems from a study of T-cell reconstitution after alpha-beta-depleted transplantation in children. This clonotype was observed at least ten times. Its specificity is not known. The V gene lost 2 bases and the J gene lost 4 bases, with 3 bases spanning the gap. CDR1 is SGHRS and CDR2 is YFSETQ in the germline V gene. This CDR3 contains 12 residues. The study's findings and limits: T-cell numbers and diversity, one year after transplant, stemmed largely from T cells that were newly produced. Where alpha-beta T cells came from about two months after transplant was reportedly several hundred expanded graft clones.

This sample's TCRbeta library carried unique molecular identifier barcodes. TCRdb independently ran MiXCR on the PCR reads; one entry per CDR3 protein. Of hundreds of thousands of distinct CDR3 sequences in the sample, about a tenth were seen once. The sequence derives from a child under two years old with acute myeloid leukemia, due to receive a stem cell transplant. J is TRBJ2-2 and V is TRBV5-1; D not certain. Sequencing was performed on PBMCs, taken before TCRalphabeta/CD19-depleted stem cell transplant. CDR3 DNA sequence: TGCGCCAGCAGCTTTGCCACCGGGGAGCTGTTTTTT. It specifies CASSFATGELFF. The full variable domain, with the rest looked up from reference TRBV5-1 and TRBJ2-2, is KAGVTQTPRYLIKTRGQQVTLSCSPISGHRSVSWYQQTPGQGLQFLFEYFSETQRNKGNFPGRFSGRQFSNSRSEMNVSTLELGDSALYLCASSFATGELFFGEGSRLTVL.